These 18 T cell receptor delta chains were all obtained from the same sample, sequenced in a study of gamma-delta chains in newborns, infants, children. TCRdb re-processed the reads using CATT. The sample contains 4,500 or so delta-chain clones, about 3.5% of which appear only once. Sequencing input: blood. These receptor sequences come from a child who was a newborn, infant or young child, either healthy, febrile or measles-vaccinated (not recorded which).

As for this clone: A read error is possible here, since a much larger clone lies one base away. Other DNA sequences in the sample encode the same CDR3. The CDR3 spells CACDTGGYRSWDTRQMFF. As DNA, the CDR3 is TGTGCCTGTGACACTGGGGGATACAGGTCCTGGGACACCCGACAGATGTTTTTC. The chain couples TRDV2 to TRDJ3; TRDD3 matches at 10 bases. V gave up 1 base and J gave up 1 base; unmatched junction bases: 3. Germline assignment: CDR1 GEAIGNYY and CDR2 EKD. The CDR3 loop spans 18 amino acids.

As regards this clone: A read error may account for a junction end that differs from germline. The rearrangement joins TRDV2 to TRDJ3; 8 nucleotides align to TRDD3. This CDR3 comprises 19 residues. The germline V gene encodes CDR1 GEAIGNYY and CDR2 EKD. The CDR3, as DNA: TGTGCCTGTGGCACCGGCTGGGGGAAGAGCTCCTGGGACACCCGACAGATGTTTTTC. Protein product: CACGTGWGKSSWDTRQMFF.

As DNA, the CDR3 is TGTGCAGCAACTGGGGGATACGATAAACTCATCTTT. Translated: CAATGGYDKLIF. J is TRDJ1 and V is TRAV29/DV5, with TRDD3 identical over 10 bases. This CDR3 is built from 12 residues. Germline V gives CDR1 NSMFDY, CDR2 ISSIKDK. Germline trimming cut 3 bases from V and 4 bases from J; bases unmatched to any gene: 0.

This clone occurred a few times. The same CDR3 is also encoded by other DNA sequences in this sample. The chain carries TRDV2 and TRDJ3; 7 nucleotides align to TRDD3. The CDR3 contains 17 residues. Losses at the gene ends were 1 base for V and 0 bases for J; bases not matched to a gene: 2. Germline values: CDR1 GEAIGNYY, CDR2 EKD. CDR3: CACDTTGASWDTRQMFF. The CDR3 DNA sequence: TGTGCCTGTGACACGACTGGGGCCTCCTGGGACACCCGACAGATGTTTTTC.

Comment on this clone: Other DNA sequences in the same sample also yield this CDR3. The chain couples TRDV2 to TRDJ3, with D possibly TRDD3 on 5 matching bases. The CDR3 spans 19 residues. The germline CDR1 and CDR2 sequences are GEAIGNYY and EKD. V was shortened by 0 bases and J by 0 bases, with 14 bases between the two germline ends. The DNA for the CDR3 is TGTGCCTGTGACACCGTAAGGGGGCCCAGCTCCTGGGACACCCGACAGATGTTTTTC. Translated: CACDTVRGPSSWDTRQMFF.

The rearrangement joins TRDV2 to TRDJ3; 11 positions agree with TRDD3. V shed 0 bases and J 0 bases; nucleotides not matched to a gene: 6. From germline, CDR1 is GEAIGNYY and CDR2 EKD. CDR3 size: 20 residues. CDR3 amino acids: CACDTVLGDNSSWDTRQMFF. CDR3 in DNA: TGTGCCTGTGACACCGTACTGGGGGATAATAGCTCCTGGGACACCCGACAGATGTTTTTC.

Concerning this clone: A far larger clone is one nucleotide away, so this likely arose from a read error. The CDR3 reads CACDILGDALTAQLFF. The DNA of the CDR3 is TGTGCCTGTGACATACTGGGGGATGCTTTGACAGCACAACTCTTCTTT. The chain is built from TRDV2 and TRDJ2, with TRDD3 matching 10 bases. J gave up 0 bases and V 2 bases, and 2 bases lay outside the gene matches. Germline assignment: CDR1 GEAIGNYY and CDR2 EKD. CDR3 length: 16 residues.

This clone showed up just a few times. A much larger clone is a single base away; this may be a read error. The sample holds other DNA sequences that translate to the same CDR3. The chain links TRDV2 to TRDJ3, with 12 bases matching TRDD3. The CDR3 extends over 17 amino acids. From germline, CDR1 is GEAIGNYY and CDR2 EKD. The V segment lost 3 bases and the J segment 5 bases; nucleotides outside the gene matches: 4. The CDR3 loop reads CACDVLGDTRDTRQMFF. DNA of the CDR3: TGTGCCTGTGACGTACTGGGGGATACCCGGGACACCCGACAGATGTTTTTC.

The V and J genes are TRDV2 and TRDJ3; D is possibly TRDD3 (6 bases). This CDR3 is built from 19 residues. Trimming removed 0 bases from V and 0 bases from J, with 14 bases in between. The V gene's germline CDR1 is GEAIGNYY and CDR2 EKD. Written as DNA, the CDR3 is TGTGCCTGTGACACCGCCGGGGGACCGACCTCCTGGGACACCCGACAGATGTTTTTC. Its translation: CACDTAGGPTSWDTRQMFF.

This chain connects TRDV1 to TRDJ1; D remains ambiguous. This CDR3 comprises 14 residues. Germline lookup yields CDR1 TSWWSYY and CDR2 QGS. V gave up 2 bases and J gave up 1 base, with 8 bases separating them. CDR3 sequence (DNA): TGTGCTCTTGGGGAAGGGGTTTGCACCGATAAACTCATCTTT. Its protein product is CALGEGVCTDKLIF.

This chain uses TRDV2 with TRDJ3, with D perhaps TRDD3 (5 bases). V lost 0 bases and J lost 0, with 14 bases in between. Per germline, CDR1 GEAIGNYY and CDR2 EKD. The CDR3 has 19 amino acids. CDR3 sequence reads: CACDTVEGFSSWDTRQMFF. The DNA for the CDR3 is TGTGCCTGTGACACCGTTGAGGGATTCAGCTCCTGGGACACCCGACAGATGTTTTTC.

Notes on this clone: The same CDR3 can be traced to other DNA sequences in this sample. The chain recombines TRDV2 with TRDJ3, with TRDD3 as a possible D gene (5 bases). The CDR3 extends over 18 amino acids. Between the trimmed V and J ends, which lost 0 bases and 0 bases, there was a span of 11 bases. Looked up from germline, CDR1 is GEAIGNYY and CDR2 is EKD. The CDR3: CACDTAGASSWDTRQMFF. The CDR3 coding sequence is TGTGCCTGTGACACCGCGGGGGCGAGCTCCTGGGACACCCGACAGATGTTTTTC.

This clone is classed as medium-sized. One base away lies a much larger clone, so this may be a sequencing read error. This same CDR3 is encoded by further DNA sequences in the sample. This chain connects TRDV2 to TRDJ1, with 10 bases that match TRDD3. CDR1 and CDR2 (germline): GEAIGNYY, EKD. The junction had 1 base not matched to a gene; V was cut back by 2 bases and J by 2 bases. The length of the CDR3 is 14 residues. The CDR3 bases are TGTGCCTGTGACAAACTGGGGGATACCGATAAACTCATCTTT. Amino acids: CACDKLGDTDKLIF.

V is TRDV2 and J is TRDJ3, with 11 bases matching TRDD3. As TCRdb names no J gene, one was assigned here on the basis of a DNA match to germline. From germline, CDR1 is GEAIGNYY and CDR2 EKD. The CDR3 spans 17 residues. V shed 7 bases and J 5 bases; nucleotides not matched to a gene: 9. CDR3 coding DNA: TGTGCCTGCTTTGAACTGGGGGATAACCGGGACACCCGACAGATGTTTTTC. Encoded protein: CACFELGDNRDTRQMFF.

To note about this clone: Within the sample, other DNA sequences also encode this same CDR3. As DNA, the CDR3 is TGTGCCTGTGACTTACTGGGGGGCAGCTCCTGGGACACCCGACAGATGTTTTTC. Translating gives CACDLLGGSSWDTRQMFF. The chain couples TRDV2 to TRDJ3; TRDD3 agrees at 8 bases. Germline assignment: CDR1 GEAIGNYY and CDR2 EKD. The length of the CDR3 is 18 residues. The trim removed 3 bases at V and 0 bases at J, leaving 6 bases unmatched.

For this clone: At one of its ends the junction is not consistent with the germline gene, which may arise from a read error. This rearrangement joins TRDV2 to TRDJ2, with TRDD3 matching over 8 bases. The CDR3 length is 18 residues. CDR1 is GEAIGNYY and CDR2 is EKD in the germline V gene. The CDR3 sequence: CACDSLLGAPALAAQLFF. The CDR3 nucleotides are TGTGCCTGTGACTCTTTACTGGGGGCTCCCGCTTTGGCAGCACAACTCTTCTTT.

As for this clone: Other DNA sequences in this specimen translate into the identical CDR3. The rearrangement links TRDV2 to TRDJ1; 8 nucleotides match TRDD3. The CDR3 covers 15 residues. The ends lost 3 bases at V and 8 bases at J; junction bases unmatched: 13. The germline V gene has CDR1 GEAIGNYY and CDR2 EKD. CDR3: CACDALLGDTRKLIF. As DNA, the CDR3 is TGTGCCTGTGACGCTCTTCTAGGGGATACAAGGAAACTCATCTTT.

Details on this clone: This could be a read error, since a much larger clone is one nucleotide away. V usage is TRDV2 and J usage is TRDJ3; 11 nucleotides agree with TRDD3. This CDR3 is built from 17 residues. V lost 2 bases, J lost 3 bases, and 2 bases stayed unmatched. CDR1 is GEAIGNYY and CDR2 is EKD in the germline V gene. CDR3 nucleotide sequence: TGTGCCTGTGACATACTGGGGGATATCTGGGACACCCGACAGATGTTTTTC. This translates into CACDILGDIWDTRQMFF.